This T cell receptor beta chain is drawn from a study of blood T cell repertoires in COVID-19. On the study more broadly: COVID-19 samples from acute and convalescent phases originated in the United States, Italy and Spain. Sources were T cells, B-cell-depleted T cells, or PBMCs; the material itself was cDNA or gDNA.

Germline loops: CDR1 GTSNPN, CDR2 SVGIG (reference sequence). V shed 5 bases, J shed 4 bases, and the junction held 11 bases outside the gene matches. The CDR3 loop spans 15 amino acids. In the study's own analysis: Using reference gene primer amplification, nucleated cell counts were estimated. The repertoire was sequenced with immunoSEQ multiplex PCR; TCRdb's copy has only in-frame clones and lacks some. V and J calls and clone size are those listed in that table; D and trimming were worked out from the DNA. This sample carries 200,000 to 250,000 clones, around 84% of them seen once, and the ten largest clones take about 1%.

Sequenced material: peripheral blood. The chain has TRBV30 and TRBJ1-2, with 9 bases identical to TRBD1. The receptor was isolated from a man in his forties with acute or convalescent COVID-19. DNA of the CDR3: TGTGCCTGGGAGGGGACAGGGAGGAGTATCTATGGCTACACCTTC. Protein sequence: CAWEGTGRSIYGYTF.